This T cell receptor beta chain stems from a study of shared clonotypes between healthy human individuals. CD45RO-negative, CCR7-selected cells formed the naive CD8 fraction, which excluded terminally differentiated effector memory CD45RA+ cells. The data were produced by immunoSEQ multiplex PCR, yet TCRdb's version contains in-frame clones alone and is incomplete. The table lists about 2.1 million clones, just over 90% of them singletons. From germline, CDR1 is MDHEN and CDR2 SYDVKM. Trimming pared 5 bases from V and 3 bases from J, leaving 2 bases between. This CDR3 contains 12 residues. The J gene is TRBJ2-6, the V gene TRBV28; no definite D call. This TCR was recovered from a young man in good health. Some clones in this sample may be carry-over from other donors' samples. Sequencing input: naive CD8+ T cells from PBMCs. The CDR3 coding sequence is TGTGCCAGCAGTCTTGGGGCCAACGTCCTGACTTTC. Translation gives CASSLGANVLTF.